Following are 21 T cell receptor beta chains from one sample sequenced in a study of blood T cell repertoires in COVID-19. Libraries were prepared by immunoSEQ multiplex PCR; TCRdb keeps only in-frame clonotypes and omits some of them. The sample records about 200,000 clones, about 90% being singletons. Sequenced input: PBMCs or T cells enriched from blood (not recorded which). The receptors derive from a woman in her 30s with acute COVID-19.

This rearrangement joins TRBV2 to TRBJ2-3; 9 nucleotides match TRBD2. CDR3 length: 17 residues. Germline CDR1 SNHLY, CDR2 FYNNEI. The ends lost 3 bases at V and 4 bases at J; junction bases unmatched: 11. The CDR3 DNA reads TGTGCCAGCAGTGAGTCTATCCTAGCGGGGTCCCCAGATACGCAGTATTTT. It translates to CASSESILAGSPDTQYF.

The J gene is TRBJ1-1, the V gene TRBV19; D is undetermined. The ends were cut back, 1 base at V and 5 bases at J, with 11 bases in the middle. The germline gives CDR1 LNHDA, CDR2 SQIVND (reference sequence). The CDR3 contains 14 residues. As DNA, the CDR3 is TGTGCCAGTAGTATAGGAGGGAAAAGGACTGAAGCTTTCTTT. Its translation is CASSIGGKRTEAFF.

This chain uses TRBV4-3 with TRBJ1-2; 7 positions match TRBD1. V gave up 1 base and J gave up 6 bases; unmatched junction bases: 2. This CDR3 is 13 amino acids long. Germline V gives CDR1 LGHNA, CDR2 YSLEER. The CDR3 protein is CASSQATGDGYTF. The DNA of the CDR3 is TGCGCCAGCAGCCAAGCTACAGGGGATGGCTACACCTTC.

The gene calls are TRBV4-1 and TRBJ2-1; D gene ambiguous. Deletions cut 3 bases from V and 0 bases from J, with 12 bases between. Germline V gives CDR1 MGHRA, CDR2 YSYEKL. The CDR3 spans 16 residues. CDR3 loop: CASSHPPESSYNEQFF. CDR3 coding DNA: TGCGCCAGCAGCCACCCTCCCGAGAGCTCCTACAATGAGCAGTTCTTC.

The rearrangement links TRBV5-1 to TRBJ1-1; TRBD1 matches at 8 bases. CDR1 and CDR2 (germline): SGHRS, YFSETQ. This CDR3 spans 18 amino acids. After removal of 4 bases from V and 1 base from J, the junction contained 15 bases not matched to a gene. Here the CDR3 reads CASSHDRGQGVPNTEAFF. CDR3 bases: TGCGCCAGCAGCCACGACCGAGGACAGGGAGTTCCGAACACTGAAGCTTTCTTT.

The genes are TRBV13 and TRBJ2-6; TRBD2 might be the D (5 bases). Germline CDR1 and CDR2: PRHDT and FYEKMQ (reference sequence). The germline V and J ends were trimmed by 5 bases and 3 bases, with 8 bases remaining between them. The CDR3 runs 14 residues. The CDR3 DNA reads TGTGCCAGCAGCCTCGGACTTGGGGCCAACGTCCTGACTTTC. As protein: CASSLGLGANVLTF.

On this clone: The sample carries other DNA sequences with the same CDR3. This chain links TRBV30 with TRBJ1-1; tentative D call: TRBD1 (6 bases). The CDR3 spans 13 residues. V lost 0 bases to trimming and J lost 1 base, with 6 bases between them. Looked up from germline, CDR1 is GTSNPN and CDR2 is SVGIG (reference sequence). This CDR3 is CAWSVGGNTEAFF. CDR3 in DNA: TGTGCCTGGAGTGTAGGGGGGAACACTGAAGCTTTCTTT.

This sequence joins TRBV5-6 and TRBJ2-5; TRBD1 aligns across 8 bases. This CDR3 comprises 15 residues. V was clipped by 0 bases and J by 5 bases; unmatched bases: 6. From germline, CDR1 is SGHDT and CDR2 YYEEEE. This CDR3 reads CASSLGTGYGETQYF. The CDR3 bases are TGTGCCAGCAGCTTGGGGACAGGGTACGGGGAGACCCAGTACTTC. Full variable domain (remainder filled in from reference TRBV5-6 and TRBJ2-5): DAGVTQSPTHLIKTRGQQVTLRCSPKSGHDTVSWYQQALGQGPQFIFQYYEEEERQRGNFPDRFSGHQFPNYSSELNVNALLLGDSALYLCASSLGTGYGETQYFGPGTRLLVL.

This clone was observed once. V usage is TRBV5-1 and J usage is TRBJ1-2, with 7 nucleotides matching TRBD1. Losses at the gene ends were 0 bases for V and 1 base for J; bases not matched to a gene: 3. From germline, CDR1 is SGHRS and CDR2 YFSETQ. The CDR3 has 15 amino acids. The CDR3 DNA follows: TGCGCCAGCAGCTTGGGGACAGGATTTAACTATGGCTACACCTTC. Protein: CASSLGTGFNYGYTF.

This chain uses TRBV5-4 with TRBJ1-1; D might be TRBD1 (6 bases). The V gene lost 3 bases and the J gene lost 1 base, with 13 bases spanning the gap. Germline CDR1 is SGHNT and CDR2 is YYREEE (reference sequence). This CDR3 region has 15 residues. As DNA, the CDR3 is TGTGCCAGCAGCTCAACTCCGACAGGGAACACTGAAGCTTTCTTT. Translating gives CASSSTPTGNTEAFF. The whole variable domain, remainder taken from reference TRBV5-4 and TRBJ1-1, is ETGVTQSPTHLIKTRGQQVTLRCSSQSGHNTVSWYQQALGQGPQFIFQYYREEENGRGNFPPRFSGLQFPNYSSELNVNALELDDSALYLCASSSTPTGNTEAFFGQGTRLTVV.

This clone has only one observation. CDR3 residues: CASSLGMNTEAFF. CDR3 DNA: TGTGCCAGTAGCCTTGGCATGAACACTGAAGCTTTCTTT. The rearrangement links TRBV19 to TRBJ1-1, with unresolved D. V lost 6 bases, J lost 0 bases, and 8 bases lay in between. The CDR3 spans 13 residues. The germline gives CDR1 LNHDA, CDR2 SQIVND (reference sequence). The whole variable domain, remainder taken from reference TRBV19 and TRBJ1-1, is DGGITQSPKYLFRKEGQNVTLSCEQNLNHDAMYWYRQDPGQGLRLIYYSQIVNDFQKGDIAEGYSVSREKKESFPLTVTSAQKNPTAFYLCASSLGMNTEAFFGQGTRLTVV.

V gene TRBV5-5 combines with J gene TRBJ2-5; 8 bases map to TRBD1. This CDR3 is 16 amino acids long. The germline gives CDR1 SGHKS, CDR2 YYEKEE (reference sequence). The ends lost 5 bases at V and 2 bases at J; junction bases unmatched: 11. Here the CDR3 DNA reads TGTGCCAGCAGAAGATGGACAGGGCTAGAACAAGAGACCCAGTACTTC. Encoded protein: CASRRWTGLEQETQYF.

The V call is TRBV9, the J call TRBJ1-2, with D maybe TRBD1 (5 bases). V lost 3 bases to trimming and J lost 6 bases, with 12 bases between them. In germline, CDR1 is SGDLS, CDR2 YYNGEE. This CDR3 is 13 amino acids long. The CDR3 loop is CASSARGRNGYTF. CDR3 DNA: TGTGCCAGCAGCGCCCGGGGGAGAAATGGCTACACCTTC.

V is TRBV25-1 and J is TRBJ1-6; 7 bases map to TRBD1. Trimming cost V 3 bases and J 7 bases; bases outside gene matches: 6. The CDR3 totals 15 residues. Germline lookup yields CDR1 MGHDK and CDR2 SYGVNS. CDR3 loop: CASSERGQGNSPLHF. The CDR3 DNA follows: TGTGCCAGCAGTGAGAGGGGGCAGGGCAATTCACCCCTCCACTTT. Variable domain in full (rest from reference TRBV25-1 and TRBJ1-6): EADIYQTPRYLVIGTGKKITLECSQTMGHDKMYWYQQDPGMELHLIHYSYGVNSTEKGDLSSESTVSRIRTEHFPLTLESARPSHTSQYLCASSERGQGNSPLHFGNGTRLTVT.

The chain uses TRBV19 and TRBJ2-2; D might be TRBD2 (6 bases). The V and J ends lost 7 bases and 0 bases respectively, with 12 bases between them. This CDR3 region has 15 residues. Germline CDR1 and CDR2: LNHDA and SQIVND (reference sequence). The DNA for the CDR3 is TGTGCCAGTATGGAGGGGCGGACGAACACCGGGGAGCTGTTTTTT. Its protein is CASMEGRTNTGELFF.

This chain uses TRBV11-2 with TRBJ1-1; a possible D gene is TRBD1 (6 bases). Trimming took 5 bases from V and 0 from J, leaving 13 bases between them. CDR3 length: 15 residues. Germline values: CDR1 SGHAT, CDR2 FQNNGV. CDR3 sequence (DNA): TGTGCCAGCAGCCTACCGGGACACTTGAACACTGAAGCTTTCTTT. It translates to CASSLPGHLNTEAFF. The whole variable domain, filled in from reference TRBV11-2 and TRBJ1-1, reads EAGVAQSPRYKIIEKRQSVAFWCNPISGHATLYWYQQILGQGPKLLIQFQNNGVVDDSQLPKDRFSAERLKGVDSTLKIQPAKLEDSAVYLCASSLPGHLNTEAFFGQGTRLTVV.

The CDR3 nucleotides read TGTGCCTGGAGTGTACAGATCTGGAACGAGCAGTACTTC. As protein: CAWSVQIWNEQYF. The rearrangement links TRBV30 to TRBJ2-7; D call uncertain. V was pared by 0 bases and J by 5 bases, with 11 bases between. The germline CDR1 and CDR2 sequences are GTSNPN and SVGIG (reference sequence). The CDR3 length is 13 residues. Supplemented by reference TRBV30 and TRBJ2-7, the full variable domain reads SQTIHQWPATLVQPVGSPLSLECTVEGTSNPNLYWYRQAAGRGLQLLFYSVGIGQISSEVPQNLSASRPQDRQFILSSKKLLLSDSGFYLCAWSVQIWNEQYFGPGTRLTVT.

The rearrangement links TRBV5-1 to TRBJ1-6, with a weak D call TRBD1 (6 bases). The germline CDR1 and CDR2 sequences are SGHRS and YFSETQ. Trimming stripped 3 bases from V and 7 bases from J, with 14 bases between. The CDR3 extends over 15 amino acids. In nucleotides, the CDR3 is TGCGCCAGCAGCTCAGTATGGGGGCCAAATTCACCCCTCCACTTT. It codes for CASSSVWGPNSPLHF.

The CDR3 coding sequence is TGTGCCAGCTCATCTGGCGGGGATTCACCCCTCCACTTT. Its translation: CASSSGGDSPLHF. The V gene is TRBV18, the J gene TRBJ1-6; D remains ambiguous. The germline V gene has CDR1 KGHSH and CDR2 LQKENI. This CDR3 has 13 residues. V was clipped by 5 bases and J by 8 bases, with 10 bases between them.

The chain combines TRBV28 with TRBJ1-2; 9 bases are a match to TRBD1. Germline loops: CDR1 MDHEN, CDR2 SYDVKM. The CDR3 sequence is 13 residues long. With 4 bases clipped from V and 5 bases from J, the junction kept 2 bases outside the gene matches. This chain's CDR3 is CASSWGQGYGYTF. The CDR3, as DNA: TGTGCCAGCAGTTGGGGACAGGGATATGGCTACACCTTC.

The chain carries TRBV5-6 and TRBJ2-3, with 7 bases lining up with TRBD2. Germline assignment: CDR1 SGHDT and CDR2 YYEEEE. This CDR3 contains 16 residues. After removal of 0 bases from V and 0 bases from J, the junction contained 4 bases not matched to a gene. The CDR3 sequence is CASSLVGGSSTDTQYF. CDR3 bases: TGTGCCAGCAGCTTGGTGGGGGGGTCGAGCACAGATACGCAGTATTTT.